The present T cell receptor beta chain was sequenced within a study of human T cells and chemical hapten exposure. About the study: Sensitization involved placing 2% DPC onto an approximately 2 cm by approximately 2 cm region of upper inner arm skin. During the roughly 24-week study period, patients had diphenylcyclopropenone applied to the scalp every week. Study results and limitations: Patch test score tracked positively with PT1 expanded TCR counts.

This CDR3 comprises 15 residues. The ends lost 2 bases at V and 3 bases at J; junction bases unmatched: 7. The germline V gene has CDR1 GTSNPN and CDR2 SVGIG (reference sequence). Per the original methods: Sampled TCR counts reached a median of approximately 94,000 per sample, with values ranging from about 23,224 to 700,000. TCRdb processed the RACE reads anew with MiXCR; each CDR3 protein has one entry. The V and J calls follow TCRdb's processing rather than the paper's. The sample includes about 51,000 distinct CDR3 sequences, approximately 9.8% seen only once; the top ten take roughly 13%. Time point meaning: pre-sensitization, week 0. The sample's treatment: therapeutic diphenylcyclopropenone sensitization with weekly scalp DPC. This clonotype was detected only a few times. The antigen remains unidentified.

The chain joins TRBV30 to TRBJ2-7; the match to TRBD1 covers 10 bases. Material: whole blood, obtained in connection with sensitization to the hapten diphenylcyclopropenone (DPC). This sequence originates from a woman between 40 and 55 years old with alopecia areata. Some clones in this sample may be carry-over from other donors' samples. The CDR3 sequence: CAWSLGTGVSYEQYF. In DNA, the CDR3 is TGTGCCTGGAGTTTGGGGACAGGGGTGAGCTACGAGCAGTACTTC.